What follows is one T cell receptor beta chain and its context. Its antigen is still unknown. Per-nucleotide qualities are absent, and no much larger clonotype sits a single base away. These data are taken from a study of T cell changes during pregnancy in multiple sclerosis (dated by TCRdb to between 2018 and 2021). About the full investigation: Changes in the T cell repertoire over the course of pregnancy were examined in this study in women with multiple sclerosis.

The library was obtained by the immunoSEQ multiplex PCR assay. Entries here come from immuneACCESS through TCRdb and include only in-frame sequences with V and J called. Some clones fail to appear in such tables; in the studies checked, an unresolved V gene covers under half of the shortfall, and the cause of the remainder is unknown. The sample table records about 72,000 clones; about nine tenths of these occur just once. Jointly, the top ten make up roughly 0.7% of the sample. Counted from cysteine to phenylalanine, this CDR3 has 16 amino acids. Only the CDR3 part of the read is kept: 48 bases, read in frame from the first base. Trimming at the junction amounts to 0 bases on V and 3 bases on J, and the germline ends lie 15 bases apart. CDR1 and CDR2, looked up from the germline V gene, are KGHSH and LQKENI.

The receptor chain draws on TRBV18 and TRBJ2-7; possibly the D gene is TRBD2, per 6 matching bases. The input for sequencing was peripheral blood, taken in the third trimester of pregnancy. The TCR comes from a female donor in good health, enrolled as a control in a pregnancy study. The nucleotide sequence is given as TGTGCCAGCTCACCACCGGCCCGACGCGGGAACTACGAGCAGTACTTC. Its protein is CASSPPARRGNYEQYF.